The TCR beta chain under discussion was sequenced for a study of cytomegalovirus exposure and HLA in healthy donors. Turning to the study itself: HLA-typed donors were the source of about 85 million unique TCRs held in an early data release. Findings and limits, study-wide: It was reported in a later analysis that an Asian-associated ancestry cluster showed fewer N-insertions than the approximately 670-donor mean. In most subjects, TCR beta sequences reportedly gave accurate predictions of HLA-A and HLA-B alleles.

Turning to this clone: The antigen is not known.

The CDR3 runs to 14 residues. The germline V and J ends were trimmed by 6 bases and 0 bases, with 12 bases remaining between them. CDR1 MNHEY and CDR2 SVGAGI come from the germline V gene. Primers: 60 Vbeta forward and 13 Jbeta reverse. Profiled with immunoSEQ multiplex PCR; TCRdb holds only in-frame clones, not every one. Of approximately 77,000 clones in the sample, around 66% were seen once. This clonotype was sampled from a man in his 60s in good health and CMV-seropositive. The chain carries TRBV6-5 and TRBJ2-7, with D tentatively TRBD1 (6 bases). Sequenced sample: PBMCs. CDR3 coding DNA: TGTGCCAGCAGCCTGGACAGAAACTCCTACGAGCAGTACTTC. It encodes CASSLDRNSYEQYF.